This TCR beta chain was retrieved from a study of blood T cell repertoires in COVID-19. Study-wide background: Acute and convalescent COVID-19 samples came from the United States, Italy and Spain. Sample material is recorded as cDNA or gDNA derived from T cells, B-cell-depleted T cells, or PBMCs.

The method was immunoSEQ multiplex PCR; TCRdb's version includes in-frame clones alone and lacks a portion of them. The sample has tens of thousands of clones, 80% to 90% seen once. This CDR3 has 12 residues. The germline V gene encodes CDR1 KGHSH and CDR2 LQKENI. Trimming cost V 2 bases and J 7 bases, with 9 bases left between them. The table lists this clone with a count of one. The genes are TRBV18 and TRBJ2-7; D might be TRBD1 (5 bases). This sequence was found in a human donor with active COVID-19. The donor label of this sample is uncertain. Sequencing was done on a sample of peripheral blood. For the CDR3, the DNA is TGTGCCAGCTCACCAAGGGGAAGAGAGCAGTACTTC. It encodes CASSPRGREQYF.